This TCR beta chain is drawn from a study of T cell changes during pregnancy in multiple sclerosis. Germline lookup yields CDR1 SGHDN and CDR2 FVKESK. With V trimmed by 4 bases and J by 1 base, 16 bases remained unmatched. The CDR3 totals 19 residues. Sequenced by immunoSEQ multiplex PCR; TCRdb stores in-frame clones only, minus some. Of under 85,000 clones detected, around nine tenths appear once; the ten largest clones hold roughly 0.44%. This sequence originates from a female donor with multiple sclerosis, enrolled in a pregnancy study. This rearrangement joins TRBV14 to TRBJ2-3; 8 positions agree with TRBD1. Sequenced here: CD4+ T cells from peripheral blood mononuclear cells, sampled in the second trimester of pregnancy. The CDR3 here is CASSRLGQGVPTGTDTQYF. CDR3 in DNA: TGTGCCAGCAGCCGCCTAGGACAGGGTGTCCCCACCGGCACAGATACGCAGTATTTT.